The clone carrying this T cell receptor (beta chain) was observed a handful of times. The sample originates from a study of cytomegalovirus exposure and HLA in healthy donors. The trim removed 4 bases at V and 2 bases at J, leaving 6 bases unmatched. The CDR3 runs to 15 residues. The germline V gene encodes CDR1 SGDLS and CDR2 YYNGEE. PCR primers comprised 60 Vbeta and 13 Jbeta primers. Profiled with immunoSEQ multiplex PCR; TCRdb holds only in-frame clones, not every one. The repertoire consists of some 200,000 clones, with more than 9.5% occurring once and the leading ten covering about 7.8%. The rearrangement joins TRBV9 to TRBJ2-5; TRBD2 aligns across 9 bases. Material for sequencing was PBMCs. The sequence came from a man in his forties or fifties in good health and CMV-seropositive. This CDR3 is CASSRAGGLQETQYF. The CDR3 DNA follows: TGTGCCAGCAGCCGGGCGGGGGGGCTGCAAGAGACCCAGTACTTC.